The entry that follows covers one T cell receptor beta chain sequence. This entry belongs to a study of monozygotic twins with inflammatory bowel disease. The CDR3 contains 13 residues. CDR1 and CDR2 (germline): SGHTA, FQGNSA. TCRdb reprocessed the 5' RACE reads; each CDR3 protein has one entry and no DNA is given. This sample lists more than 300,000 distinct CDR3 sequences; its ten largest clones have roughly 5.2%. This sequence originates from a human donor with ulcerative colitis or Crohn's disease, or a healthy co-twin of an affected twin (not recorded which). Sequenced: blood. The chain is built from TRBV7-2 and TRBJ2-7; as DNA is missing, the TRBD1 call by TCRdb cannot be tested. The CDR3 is CASSFTGFDEQYF.